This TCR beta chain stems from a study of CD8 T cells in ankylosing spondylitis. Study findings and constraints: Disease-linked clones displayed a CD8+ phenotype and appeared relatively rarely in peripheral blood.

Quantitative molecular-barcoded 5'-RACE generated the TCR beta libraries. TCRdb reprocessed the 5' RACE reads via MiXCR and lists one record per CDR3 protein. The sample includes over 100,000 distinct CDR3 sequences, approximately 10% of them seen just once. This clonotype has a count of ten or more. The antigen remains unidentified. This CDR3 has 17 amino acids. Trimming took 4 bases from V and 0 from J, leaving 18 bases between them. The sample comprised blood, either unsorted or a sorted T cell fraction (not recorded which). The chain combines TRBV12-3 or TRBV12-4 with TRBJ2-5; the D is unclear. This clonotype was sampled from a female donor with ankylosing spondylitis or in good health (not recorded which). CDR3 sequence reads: CASSSPTWSGYQETQYF. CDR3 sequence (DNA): TGTGCCAGCAGTTCCCCCACTTGGAGTGGCTACCAAGAGACCCAGTACTTC.